These T cell receptor beta chains were read from a single sample in a study of Ad26.COV2.S vaccination and SARS-CoV-2 variants. Only in-frame clones appear in the TCRdb table, and some are missing; sequencing was by immunoSEQ multiplex PCR. The table lists more than 150,000 clones, 87% of them singletons, with less than 6% in the top ten. The starting material was peripheral blood, obtained after recovery from COVID-19. These receptors were collected from a human donor who had recovered from COVID-19. CDR3s include the opening cysteine and the closing phenylalanine or tryptophan. The D gene is left open where the match is weak. A clone size is listed for some rows: how often the clone was seen (once, few, many), or a class if it is expanded.

d_gene	abundance	v_gene	j_gene	CDR3nt	CDR3aa
.	.	TRBV20-1	TRBJ1-2	TGCAGTGCTAGTACCGGGATCAGCTACACCTTC	CSASTGISYTF
TRBD2	.	TRBV10-1	TRBJ2-3	TGCGCCAGCAGTGGACTAGCGGGGGCCGGGTCACTGGATACGCAGTATTTT	CASSGLAGAGSLDTQYF
.	.	TRBV5-1	TRBJ1-2	TGCGCCAGCAGCCCGGTGATAGGCGGACCCGGCTATGGCTACACCTTC	CASSPVIGGPGYGYTF
.	.	TRBV2	TRBJ1-5	TGTGCCAGCGGACGGTTTAGCAATCAGCCCCAGCATTTT	CASGRFSNQPQHF
TRBD1	.	TRBV6-5	TRBJ1-5	TGTGCCAGCAGCCGAGGACAGGGGTTCAATCAGCCCCAGCATTTT	CASSRGQGFNQPQHF
.	.	TRBV9	TRBJ1-1	TGTGCCAGCAGCGACGACCCCGGGGCCAAGAAAGCTTTCTTT	CASSDDPGAKKAFF
.	.	TRBV2	TRBJ2-6	TGTGCCAGCTTCGGGAGTAGGAGCTCTGGGGCCAACGTCCTGACTTTC	CASFGSRSSGANVLTF
.	once	TRBV12-5	TRBJ1-5	TGTGCTAGTGGGACCGATTCGAGAGTGGGTCAGCCCCAGCATTTT	CASGTDSRVGQPQHF
.	.	TRBV5-6	TRBJ2-4	TGTGCCAGCAGCTCCTACGGAGGGGGGATGGTGAACATTCAGTACTTC	CASSSYGGGMVNIQYF
.	.	TRBV20-1	TRBJ2-7	TGCAGTGCTAGTCGGTACTCTCATCCCTCCTACGAGCAGTACTTC	CSASRYSHPSYEQYF
.	.	TRBV27	TRBJ1-1	TGTGCCAGCAGTTCCTTGGGGCTGTCGAACACTGAAGCTTTCTTT	CASSSLGLSNTEAFF
TRBD2	.	TRBV2	TRBJ2-2	TGTGCCAGCAGGGGCCCTACTAGCGGGAGGTACTGGGAGCTGTTTTTT	CASRGPTSGRYWELFF
.	.	TRBV7-9	TRBJ1-5	TGTGCCAGCAGCAACCAAGGGGGATCGAATCAGCCCCAGCATTTT	CASSNQGGSNQPQHF
TRBD2	.	TRBV10-3	TRBJ2-1	TGTGCCATCCAGGCGGCGGGAGTACCCTACAATGAGCAGTTCTTC	CAIQAAGVPYNEQFF
.	once	TRBV5-1	TRBJ2-1	TGCGCCAGCAGCTTGACAGGTTCCAATGAGCAGTTCTTC	CASSLTGSNEQFF
.	.	TRBV29-1	TRBJ2-3	TGCAGCGTCGCCGGTGGACCAGAGGGGATCACAGATACGCAGTATTTT	CSVAGGPEGITDTQYF
TRBD1	.	TRBV9	TRBJ2-7	TGTGCCAGCAGCGTGGGGACAGACTTGTACGAGCAGTACTTC	CASSVGTDLYEQYF
TRBD1	.	TRBV5-1	TRBJ1-1	TGCGCCAGCAGCCAAGGGGGCCTCACTGAAGCTTTCTTT	CASSQGGLTEAFF
.	.	TRBV11-3	TRBJ1-5	TGTGCCAGCAGCCCCCCAACGAGGGCTTATCAGCCCCAGCATTTT	CASSPPTRAYQPQHF
.	.	TRBV28	TRBJ2-5	TGTGCCAGCGCGGTCGAGCGAATAAGGGTCTTGGAGACCCAGTACTTC	CASAVERIRVLETQYF
TRBD2	.	TRBV7-3	TRBJ2-5	TGTGCCAGCAGCTTAATCGCTAGCGGGTTGGAGACCCAGTACTTC	CASSLIASGLETQYF
.	.	TRBV13	TRBJ2-2	TGTGCCAGCAGCGCCCGAGACTGGAACACCGGGGAGCTGTTTTTT	CASSARDWNTGELFF
.	few	TRBV2	TRBJ2-1	TGTGCCAGCAACCCGCGGAATGAGCAGTTCTTC	CASNPRNEQFF
TRBD1	.	TRBV19	TRBJ1-1	TGTGCCAGTAGTCTTTATTCGGGACAGGGTGACACTGAAGCTTTCTTT	CASSLYSGQGDTEAFF
.	few	TRBV5-1	TRBJ2-1	TGCGCCAGCAGCTTGGCCTTGGGCGGAAACAATGAGCAGTTCTTC	CASSLALGGNNEQFF
TRBD2	.	TRBV30	TRBJ2-1	TGTGCCTGGACTAGCGGGGGGTATGAGCAGTTCTTC	CAWTSGGYEQFF
.	.	TRBV11-3	TRBJ2-1	TGTGCCAGCAGCTTAGAGGGGGGAACCTACAATGAGCAGTTCTTC	CASSLEGGTYNEQFF
TRBD1	.	TRBV30	TRBJ2-7	TGTGCCTGGAGTGGGCCCTACCGGGACAGGGACCCCTACGAGCAGTACTTC	CAWSGPYRDRDPYEQYF
.	.	TRBV29-1	TRBJ2-1	TGCAGCGTTGAATGGTGGGGGATTGTCAACAATGAGCAGTTCTTC	CSVEWWGIVNNEQFF
.	.	TRBV6-1	TRBJ2-7	TGTGCCAGCAGTGAAGCTGGATCCTACGAGCAGTACTTC	CASSEAGSYEQYF
TRBD1	.	TRBV29-1	TRBJ1-1	TGCAGCGTTGAAGGGAAAGGGGGCATGAACACTGAAGCTTTCTTT	CSVEGKGGMNTEAFF
.	.	TRBV6-1	TRBJ1-5	TGTGCCAGCAGTGAAGCTACGGTTAATCAGCCCCAGCATTTT	CASSEATVNQPQHF
.	.	TRBV7-9	TRBJ2-6	TGTGCCAGCAGCTTAATGAGCTCTGGGGCCAACGTCCTGACTTTC	CASSLMSSGANVLTF
.	.	TRBV3-1/TRBV3-2	TRBJ2-3	TGTGCCAGCAGCCAAGGCTGGAGGACAGATACGCAGTATTTT	CASSQGWRTDTQYF
.	once	TRBV7-7	TRBJ2-1	TGTGCTAGCAGTCGGGACTCCAGATCAGGCTATGAGCAGTTCTTC	CASSRDSRSGYEQFF
TRBD1	.	TRBV28	TRBJ2-7	TGTGCCAGCAGTTTAACAGGGGGTAGGTACGAGCAGTACTTC	CASSLTGGRYEQYF
.	.	TRBV19	TRBJ1-5	TGTGCCAGTAGTGCCACTTACTCTCTATATAGCAATCAGCCCCAGCATTTT	CASSATYSLYSNQPQHF
.	.	TRBV11-2	TRBJ2-1	TGTGCCAGCAGCTCAACCGGGACTTCTTACAATGAGCAGTTCTTC	CASSSTGTSYNEQFF
.	.	TRBV5-8	TRBJ1-6	TGTGCCAGCAGCTTGGACAGAAATTCACCCCTCCACTTT	CASSLDRNSPLHF
.	.	TRBV5-1	TRBJ2-1	TGCGCCAGCAGCTTTCTAGCGCGGAGCTCCTACAATGAGCAGTTCTTC	CASSFLARSSYNEQFF
TRBD1	.	TRBV27	TRBJ1-1	TGTGCCACCTCAGGGGGGAGGATGACTGAAGCTTTCTTT	CATSGGRMTEAFF
.	.	TRBV5-4	TRBJ2-5	TGTGCCAGCAGTACGACAGGGGAGGGCGAGACCCAGTACTTC	CASSTTGEGETQYF
TRBD2	once	TRBV6-5	TRBJ2-7	TGTGCCAGCCTCGCTCCGGGGGGGACCTACGAGCAGTACTTC	CASLAPGGTYEQYF
.	.	TRBV2	TRBJ1-4	TGTGCCAGCAGTGAACGGACGGCGGGGAGTAAACTGTTTTTT	CASSERTAGSKLFF
TRBD1	.	TRBV6-2/TRBV6-3	TRBJ1-2	TGTGCCAGCAGTTCCGCCGCAGGGGGAATGATTAACTATGGCTACACCTTC	CASSSAAGGMINYGYTF
.	.	TRBV27	TRBJ2-3	TGTGCCAGCAGTTCCGACAGTGCGCGCACAGATACGCAGTATTTT	CASSSDSARTDTQYF
TRBD1	.	TRBV19	TRBJ1-2	TGTGCCAGTAGTATTCAGCCAGGGGGCCCCTATGGCTACACCTTC	CASSIQPGGPYGYTF
.	.	TRBV10-3	TRBJ2-7	TGTGCCATCAGTGATGAGGGCAGAACCTACGAGCAGTACTTC	CAISDEGRTYEQYF
.	.	TRBV6-4	TRBJ2-2	TGTGCCAGCCGTGGACAGTCCACCGGGGAGCTGTTTTTT	CASRGQSTGELFF
TRBD2	.	TRBV6-5	TRBJ2-3	TGTGCCAGCGGTTTAGCGGGGGGGCTTTCAGATACGCAGTATTTT	CASGLAGGLSDTQYF
TRBD1	few	TRBV29-1	TRBJ2-7	TGCAACCTCCGGGACAGGGGACCCGAGCAGTACTTC	CNLRDRGPEQYF
.	.	TRBV5-6	TRBJ1-2	TGTGCCAGCAGCTTGGAACAGGGAAGATATGGCTACACCTTC	CASSLEQGRYGYTF
.	once	TRBV5-1	TRBJ2-5	TGCGCCAGCAGCTTGGTATGGACAAACCAAGAGACCCAGTACTTC	CASSLVWTNQETQYF
TRBD1	once	TRBV9	TRBJ2-7	TGTGCCAGCAGCGTAGCCCCAGGGGGAGACTACGAGCAGTACTTC	CASSVAPGGDYEQYF
.	.	TRBV5-4	TRBJ2-7	TGTGCCAGCAGCCGGGTCCCTGTAGTTGAGCAGTACTTC	CASSRVPVVEQYF